This TCR beta chain was profiled in a study of molecular identifiers for immune sequencing clone quantification. About the study: Five portions were made in replicates from RNA of about 21,000 or 97,000 naive CD8 cells, and four underwent sequencing.

The CDR3 has 14 amino acids. Germline V gene lookup returns CDR1 MGHDK and CDR2 SYGVNS. V was cut by 1 base and J by 7 bases, with 14 bases left in between. In its sample, this clonotype was seen many times. The antigen is undetermined. Methods described previously, with TCR primers listed, were used for bulk TCR libraries. TCRdb reprocessed the PCR reads via MiXCR and lists one record per CDR3 protein. The sample yields just under 650,000 distinct CDR3 sequences, just under 20% seen once. The study, taken as a whole, reports: Barcode sharing among identical TCR molecules could make large clones appear smaller.

Sorted cell numbers of about 19,000 to 1,000,000, with 10%, 30% or 50% RNA, served as input for naive CD8 libraries. The sequence was collected from a human donor in good health. Some libraries in this study had Jurkat cell RNA spiked in. The sequenced sample consisted of naive CD8+ T cells from blood, with Jurkat cell RNA spiked in. Subset defined: FACS-sorted CD8+CD4-CCR7+CD45RA+ naive T cells. V is TRBV25-1 and J is TRBJ2-7, with D unresolved. The CDR3 DNA follows: TGTGCCAGCAGTGAATGGGCCACTCCTCGGGAGCAGTACTTC. It translates to CASSEWATPREQYF.